These 26 T cell receptor beta chains were sequenced from one sample in a study of shared clonotypes between healthy human individuals. Assay: immunoSEQ multiplex PCR; the TCRdb copy retains only in-frame clones and omits some. The profile shows 2.5 million or so clones, just over 90% of them singletons. The sample comprised naive CD4+ T cells sorted from blood. Stated subset: CD45RA+ positively selected. Every receptor here comes from a man between 18 and 29 years old in good health.

The genes are TRBV6-5 and TRBJ1-1; the D is unclear. Germline V gives CDR1 MNHEY, CDR2 SVGAGI. The CDR3 runs 11 residues. V was cut by 5 bases and J by 11 bases, with 12 bases left in between. CDR3 sequence: CASSEGREAFF. CDR3 coding DNA: TGTGCCAGCAGTGAGGGAAGGGAGGCTTTCTTT.

V usage is TRBV4-1 and J usage is TRBJ1-1, with D uncertain. CDR1 and CDR2 (germline): MGHRA, YSYEKL. V was shortened by 4 bases and J by 0 bases, with 12 bases between the two germline ends. The CDR3 covers 15 residues. DNA of the CDR3: TGCGCCAGCAGCCTAGCCGTAGGGATGAACACTGAAGCTTTCTTT. Translating gives CASSLAVGMNTEAFF.

The chain links TRBV18 to TRBJ1-5; perhaps TRBD1 as D (5 bases). The CDR3 loop spans 15 amino acids. Trimming took 3 bases from V and 6 from J, leaving 15 bases between them. Germline V gives CDR1 KGHSH, CDR2 LQKENI. CDR3 sequence: CASSPLRADGQPQHF. Here the CDR3 DNA reads TGTGCCAGCTCACCCCTCAGGGCGGATGGTCAGCCCCAGCATTTT.

A few counts support this clone. This chain connects TRBV2 to TRBJ1-1; no reliable D call. With 6 bases removed from V and 6 bases from J, the gap between germline ends came to 8 bases. This CDR3 is 11 amino acids long. CDR1 is SNHLY and CDR2 is FYNNEI in the germline V gene. CDR3 in amino acids: CASRQRAEAFF. CDR3 coding DNA: TGTGCCAGCAGGCAGAGAGCTGAAGCTTTCTTT.

The V gene is TRBV5-1, the J gene TRBJ1-2; the D is unclear. This CDR3 comprises 18 residues. Per the germline V gene, CDR1 is SGHRS and CDR2 is YFSETQ. Deletions cut 2 bases from V and 3 bases from J, with 23 bases between. In DNA form, the CDR3 reads TGCGCCAGCAGCTTTGATCCTACGGAGCCCCAAAAAGACTATGGCTACACCTTC. Amino acid sequence: CASSFDPTEPQKDYGYTF.

The chain recombines TRBV4-2 with TRBJ2-3; D possibly corresponds to TRBD1 (5 bases). V was pared by 0 bases and J by 1 base, with 11 bases between. Germline-derived CDR1 and CDR2 are LGHNA and YNFKEQ. CDR3 size: 16 residues. The CDR3 DNA is TGTGCCAGCAGCCAAGAGCGACAGCCAGGCACAGATACGCAGTATTTT. Its translation: CASSQERQPGTDTQYF.

V and J are TRBV29-1 and TRBJ2-3; D tentatively reads TRBD1 or TRBD2 (5 bases each). The CDR3 is 16 amino acids. Trimming left V 7 bases short and J 2 bases short, with 22 bases between. Germline loops: CDR1 SQVTM, CDR2 ANQGSEA. CDR3 in DNA: TGCAGCGCCCGCACCCGGTCCTGGGGGTTCACAGATACGCAGTATTTT. As protein: CSARTRSWGFTDTQYF.

The sample holds a few counts of this clone. The chain employs TRBV27 and TRBJ2-1, with TRBD1 identical over 7 bases. CDR3 length: 12 residues. CDR1 and CDR2 from the germline V gene are MNHEY and SMNVEV (reference sequence). J was trimmed by 6 bases and V by 5 bases; bases with no gene match: 1. CDR3 nucleotide sequence: TGTGCCAGCAGTAGACAGGGCAATGAGCAGTTCTTC. As protein: CASSRQGNEQFF.

V is TRBV13 and J is TRBJ1-3; D gene unclear. Trimming left V 0 bases short and J 0 bases short, with 6 bases between. This CDR3 comprises 15 residues. The V gene's germline CDR1 is PRHDT and CDR2 FYEKMQ (reference sequence). DNA for the CDR3: TGTGCCAGCAGCTTAGGGTCCAACTCTGGAAACACCATATATTTT. Its translation is CASSLGSNSGNTIYF.

This clone has more than one count but fewer than ten. J is TRBJ2-7 and V is TRBV5-1; TRBD2 is a possible D gene (5 bases). CDR3 length: 15 residues. Germline values: CDR1 SGHRS, CDR2 YFSETQ. V gave up 0 bases and J gave up 3 bases, with 13 bases separating them. In DNA form, the CDR3 reads TGCGCCAGCAGCTTGGAAGCGGACCTTATCTACGAGCAGTACTTC. Protein product: CASSLEADLIYEQYF. The complete variable domain, with remaining parts taken from reference TRBV5-1 and TRBJ2-7, reads KAGVTQTPRYLIKTRGQQVTLSCSPISGHRSVSWYQQTPGQGLQFLFEYFSETQRNKGNFPGRFSGRQFSNSRSEMNVSTLELGDSALYLCASSLEADLIYEQYFGPGTRLTVT.

The chain is built from TRBV7-2 and TRBJ2-5, with 11 positions matching TRBD2. Germline V gene sequence: CDR1 SGHTA, CDR2 FQGNSA. The CDR3 extends over 16 amino acids. V lost 4 bases to trimming and J lost 5 bases; unmatched junction nucleotides: 9. The DNA of the CDR3 is TGTGCCAGCAGCTCTAGCGGGGGGATGTCACGGGAGACCCAGTACTTC. Protein sequence: CASSSSGGMSRETQYF.

The V and J genes are TRBV30 and TRBJ2-3; 13 bases match TRBD2. Germline lookup yields CDR1 GTSNPN and CDR2 SVGIG (reference sequence). V lost 4 bases, J lost 4 bases, and 5 bases stayed unmatched. The CDR3 contains 15 residues. The CDR3 is CAWMAGLAGADTQYF. For the CDR3, the DNA is TGTGCCTGGATGGCCGGACTAGCGGGAGCAGATACGCAGTATTTT.

The chain has TRBV6-5 and TRBJ2-1; D perhaps matches TRBD1 (6 bases). The CDR3 consists of 15 residues. The V end lost 6 bases, the J end lost 2 bases, and 14 bases lay between the germline ends. Germline V CDR1 and CDR2: MNHEY, SVGAGI. The DNA for the CDR3 is TGTGCCAGCAGAGTGACAGGAGCTACCTACAATGAGCAGTTCTTC. Protein product: CASRVTGATYNEQFF.

The chain employs TRBV25-1 and TRBJ2-2, with unresolved D. The germline gives CDR1 MGHDK, CDR2 SYGVNS. The CDR3 is made up of 15 amino acids. V was pared by 3 bases and J by 1 base, with 9 bases between. The CDR3 sequence is CASSDPRQNTGELFF. The DNA of the CDR3 is TGTGCCAGCAGTGACCCTCGACAGAACACCGGGGAGCTGTTTTTT.

The chain employs TRBV28 and TRBJ1-1; D uncertain. The CDR3 covers 15 residues. Germline lookup yields CDR1 MDHEN and CDR2 SYDVKM. With 8 bases removed from V and 4 bases from J, the gap between germline ends came to 20 bases. The CDR3 DNA is TGTGCCAGCCTCCCCGCTCCCCTCCCCGTCACTGAAGCTTTCTTT. It translates to CASLPAPLPVTEAFF.

The chain links TRBV6-5 to TRBJ1-2; 9 bases are a match to TRBD1. Germline V lookup: CDR1 MNHEY, CDR2 SVGAGI. Germline trimming cut 5 bases from V and 6 bases from J; bases unmatched to any gene: 7. This CDR3 comprises 14 residues. The CDR3: CASSRSTGGNGYTF. CDR3 DNA sequence: TGTGCCAGCAGTCGCTCGACAGGGGGAAATGGCTACACCTTC.

The chain uses TRBV6-1 and TRBJ2-7; no firm D call. This CDR3 is built from 14 residues. Germline assignment: CDR1 MNHNS and CDR2 SASEGT. The germline V and J ends were trimmed by 1 base and 0 bases, with 7 bases remaining between them. CDR3 in amino acids: CASSEVRSSYEQYF. DNA for the CDR3: TGTGCCAGCAGTGAAGTCAGAAGCTCCTACGAGCAGTACTTC.

This chain uses TRBV21-1 with TRBJ2-1; the D call TRBD2 from the table was never checked on the DNA. TRBV21-1 is recorded as a pseudogene. This CDR3 region has 14 residues. The CDR3 coding sequence is TGTGCCAGCAGTAGGCTAGCGGCTAACAATGAGCAGTTCTTC. Its translation is CASSRLAANNEQFF.

Concerning this clone itself: The identical CDR3 is also encoded by other nucleotide sequences in the sample. The rearrangement links TRBV28 to TRBJ2-7, with 9 bases matching TRBD1. Germline-derived CDR1 and CDR2 are MDHEN and SYDVKM. V shed 6 bases and J 3 bases; nucleotides not matched to a gene: 9. The CDR3 runs to 15 residues. CDR3 amino acids: CASSFRDRVVYEQYF. In DNA, the CDR3 is TGTGCCAGCAGCTTCCGGGACAGGGTAGTCTACGAGCAGTACTTC.

The chain couples TRBV10-1 to TRBJ2-1; 13 positions match TRBD2. The CDR3 consists of 16 residues. Germline V gene sequence: CDR1 WNHNN, CDR2 SYGVQD (reference sequence). The J segment lost 7 bases and the V segment lost 3 bases, leaving 6 bases of the junction unmatched. Here the CDR3 reads CASSDSGLAGRNEQFF. Here the CDR3 DNA reads TGCGCCAGCAGTGATTCGGGACTAGCGGGAAGAAATGAGCAGTTCTTC.

Regarding this clone: This same CDR3 is encoded by further DNA sequences in the sample. The V and J genes are TRBV5-6 and TRBJ1-5; TRBD1 might be the D (6 bases). CDR1 and CDR2 from the germline V gene are SGHDT and YYEEEE. The CDR3 runs 14 residues. Trimming took 2 bases from V and 3 from J, leaving 9 bases between them. The CDR3 region is CASSLGGFNQPQHF. CDR3 nucleotide sequence: TGTGCCAGCAGCTTAGGGGGATTCAATCAGCCCCAGCATTTT.

In this sample, this clone turned up a few times. The chain uses TRBV30 and TRBJ1-1; no reliable D call. Germline CDR1 GTSNPN, CDR2 SVGIG (reference sequence). Trimming shortened V by 4 bases and J by 5 bases, and 14 bases separated the two germline ends. The CDR3 has 13 amino acids. The DNA of the CDR3 is TGTGCCTGGAACCACCTCCCCGGGACTGAAGCTTTCTTT. Encoded protein: CAWNHLPGTEAFF.

The genes are TRBV25-1 and TRBJ2-5; the match to TRBD1 covers 7 bases. Germline V gene data show CDR1 as MGHDK and CDR2 as SYGVNS. The J segment lost 2 bases and the V segment lost 5 bases, leaving 2 bases of the junction unmatched. CDR3 length equals 13 residues. The CDR3 sequence is CASSPRGQETQYF. As DNA, the CDR3 is TGTGCCAGCAGTCCCAGGGGGCAAGAGACCCAGTACTTC.

About this clone: Other DNA sequences in the same sample also yield this CDR3. The DNA of the CDR3 is TGCGCCAGCAGCCTAGGGACAGCACAAGAGACCCAGTACTTC. Protein sequence: CASSLGTAQETQYF. The genes are TRBV5-1 and TRBJ2-5; TRBD1 aligns across 7 bases. Germline assignment: CDR1 SGHRS and CDR2 YFSETQ. This CDR3 has 14 residues. The J segment lost 2 bases and the V segment lost 4 bases, leaving 5 bases of the junction unmatched.

V is TRBV11-2 and J is TRBJ1-6; no clear D gene. The CDR3 covers 14 residues. The germline V and J ends were trimmed by 7 bases and 9 bases, with 16 bases remaining between them. From germline, CDR1 is SGHAT and CDR2 FQNNGV. CDR3 sequence (DNA): TGTGCCAGCAAATCCGGGCGCATGGGTTCACCCCTCCACTTT. Amino acid sequence: CASKSGRMGSPLHF.

The chain couples TRBV6-1 to TRBJ1-5; D is possibly TRBD1 (6 bases). CDR1 and CDR2 (germline): MNHNS, SASEGT. The V gene lost 7 bases and the J gene lost 2 bases, with 12 bases spanning the gap. CDR3 length: 14 residues. The CDR3 loop reads CASTWGLGNQPQHF. DNA for the CDR3: TGTGCCAGCACCTGGGGGCTGGGCAATCAGCCCCAGCATTTT.